Sequencing of this TCR beta chain was carried out in a study of vaccination and CD4 T cells after COVID-19. Study at large: Cellular stimulation was performed using overlapping spike peptides derived from SARS-CoV-2, HCoV-NL63, HCoV-OC43 and HCoV-229E. Cultures serving as controls received a peptide pool (CEFX or HIV-1 Nef) or no peptide.

Oncomine TCR Beta short-read sequencing was applied to DNA from cultured CD4+ T cells. TCRdb re-analysed the PCR reads in MiXCR, keeping a single row per CDR3 protein. The sample contains 20,000 to 25,000 distinct CDR3 sequences, around 60% of which appear only once. This sample's treatment: approximately 9-day PBMC culture with coronavirus spike peptide pools or control peptides (ViraFEST assay). Negative selection was the method that isolated CD4+ T cells after 10 days of culture. About this clonotype: Its antigen is not known.

Germline trimming cut 6 bases from V and 4 bases from J; bases unmatched to any gene: 12. This CDR3 spans 16 amino acids. Germline CDR1 and CDR2: MDHEN and SYDVKM. Study-wide results and caveats: Among convalescent patients, a median around 86% of reactive clones emerged only after vaccination.

The sequence derives from a human donor who received a COVID-19 vaccine. The specimen was CD4+ T cells from blood, cultured in vitro, collected after SARS-CoV-2 vaccination. The chain links TRBV28 to TRBJ2-5, with 9 bases that match TRBD2. CDR3 in amino acids: CASSPRRGGLSETQYF. In nucleotides, the CDR3 is TGTGCCAGCAGCCCAAGGCGGGGGGGCCTCTCAGAGACCCAGTACTTC.